Each of the 20 T cell receptor beta chains below was sequenced from the same sample in a study of Graves' ophthalmopathy and Graves' hyperthyroidism. Amplifying from RNA transcripts, the study obtained TCR beta CDR3 regions. Scientists carried out first-round RT-PCR using HTBI primers and then a second-round multiplex PCR. TCRdb itself ran the multiplex PCR reads through MiXCR, one entry per CDR3 protein. The sample carries 600,000 to 950,000 distinct CDR3 sequences, about 44% recorded once. Sequencing was done on a sample of peripheral blood. All receptors come from an adult man with Graves' ophthalmopathy.

In its sample, this clonotype was seen many times. This rearrangement joins TRBV7-2 to TRBJ2-6; D is uncertain. V dropped 1 base and J dropped 6 bases, with 7 bases sitting between them. The length of the CDR3 is 14 residues. In germline, CDR1 is SGHTA, CDR2 FQGNSA. The CDR3 here is CASSLDPVANVLTF. As DNA, the CDR3 is TGTGCCAGCAGCTTAGACCCCGTGGCCAACGTCCTGACTTTC.

This clonotype was seen repeatedly, ten times or more. V gene TRBV10-3 combines with J gene TRBJ2-2, with D possibly being TRBD1 (6 bases). Trimming shortened V by 9 bases and J by 6 bases, and 11 bases separated the two germline ends. The germline V gene has CDR1 ENHRY and CDR2 SYGVKD. This CDR3 has 12 amino acids. CDR3 loop: CAMRDISGELFF. As DNA, the CDR3 is TGTGCCATGAGGGACATTTCCGGGGAGCTGTTTTTT.

This clonotype was seen only a few times. The chain is built from TRBV24-1 and TRBJ2-2; D unclear. CDR3 length equals 16 residues. Looked up from germline, CDR1 is KGHDR and CDR2 is SFDVKD. V was cut by 0 bases and J by 2 bases, with 9 bases left in between. CDR3 nucleotide sequence: TGTGCCACCAGTGATTTGGGCAGCCCCAACACCGGGGAGCTGTTTTTT. This gives the protein CATSDLGSPNTGELFF.

A note on this clonotype: A much larger clonotype is one base distant, so this may be a read error. J is TRBJ1-5 and V is TRBV24-1; D perhaps matches TRBD1 (5 bases). Germline lookup yields CDR1 KGHDR and CDR2 SFDVKD. This CDR3 region has 14 residues. CDR3 nucleotides: TGTGCCAGTAGTCTTACAGGCCCGAATCGGCCCCAGCATTTT. Protein product: CASSLTGPNRPQHF.

The sample holds a few counts of this clonotype. The rearrangement links TRBV7-2 to TRBJ1-4; possible D gene TRBD1, 5 bases. Deletions cut 3 bases from V and 4 bases from J, with 12 bases between. Per germline, CDR1 SGHTA and CDR2 FQGNSA. CDR3 size: 15 residues. The CDR3 bases are TGTGCCAGCAGCTTTAGGGGTAACAGTAATGAAAAACTGTTTTTT. It yields the protein CASSFRGNSNEKLFF.

The chain employs TRBV7-9 and TRBJ1-2; D ambiguous. This CDR3 spans 15 amino acids. The germline CDR1 and CDR2 sequences are SEHNR and FQNEAQ (reference sequence). Trimming removed 2 bases at V and 8 bases at J, with 18 bases between. The CDR3 DNA reads TGTGCCAGCAGCTTATCGCTGCTAGGGCGCAGAGGCTACACCTTC. Its protein product is CASSLSLLGRRGYTF.

Points on this clonotype: This CDR3 is missing its conserved last phenylalanine or tryptophan, likely due to a read error. The DNA is left out, because the CDR3 cannot be placed on it with certainty; the CDR3 is given as TCRdb lists it. The chain employs TRBV2 and TRBJ2-7. The CDR3 is made up of 10 amino acids, end residues included. Germline values: CDR1 SNHLY, CDR2 FYNNEI. The CDR3 here is CASSGTDTYT.

This clonotype was detected a few times. The J gene is TRBJ1-1, the V gene TRBV6-1; 7 bases align to TRBD1. This CDR3 comprises 15 residues. Germline-derived CDR1 and CDR2 are MNHNS and SASEGT. V was pared by 5 bases and J by 4 bases, with 10 bases of the junction left unmatched. The CDR3 spells CASSYSRDSGTEAFF. In DNA, the CDR3 is TGTGCCAGCAGTTACTCGCGGGACAGTGGCACTGAAGCTTTCTTT.

Details on this clonotype: A much larger clone sits a single nucleotide away, making a read error possible. This sequence joins TRBV4-2 and TRBJ1-1; D remains unclear. The CDR3 is 11 amino acids. The germline gives CDR1 LGHNA, CDR2 YNFKEQ. V was clipped by 8 bases and J by 7 bases, with 11 bases between them. CDR3 in amino acids: CASGAELEAFF. In DNA form, the CDR3 reads TGTGCCAGCGGCGCTGAACTTGAAGCTTTCTTT.

This clonotype was seen many times. The chain couples TRBV10-3 to TRBJ1-2; 7 nucleotides agree with TRBD1. J gave up 2 bases and V 2 bases, and 11 bases lay outside the gene matches. The CDR3 sequence is 17 residues long. Germline V gene data show CDR1 as ENHRY and CDR2 as SYGVKD. CDR3 bases: TGTGCCATCAGTGAGACGGCCGGGCAGACAGGGAACTATGGCTACACCTTC. It specifies CAISETAGQTGNYGYTF.

The chain joins TRBV7-9 to TRBJ2-6; D tentatively fits TRBD1 or TRBD2 (6 bases each). The CDR3 is 15 amino acids. V was shortened by 5 bases and J by 4 bases, with 12 bases between the two germline ends. Looked up from germline, CDR1 is SEHNR and CDR2 is FQNEAQ (reference sequence). The CDR3 spells CASSARGEGANVLTF. Here the CDR3 DNA reads TGTGCCAGCAGCGCGAGGGGGGAAGGGGCCAACGTCCTGACTTTC.

This clonotype was counted a few times. The chain uses TRBV20-1 and TRBJ1-5, with D tentatively TRBD1 (5 bases). Germline CDR1 DFQATT, CDR2 SNEGSKA (reference sequence). V shed 1 base and J shed 3 bases, with 10 bases lying between them. There are 14 residues in the CDR3. This chain's CDR3 is CSARVGGNNQPQHF. CDR3 DNA: TGCAGTGCTAGAGTCGGGGGAAACAATCAGCCCCAGCATTTT.

The chain is built from TRBV20-1 and TRBJ1-2; D is uncertain. The germline gives CDR1 DFQATT, CDR2 SNEGSKA (reference sequence). This CDR3 spans 10 amino acids. Trimming took 6 bases from V and 4 from J, leaving 6 bases between them. The CDR3 sequence is CSAGFYGYTF. The CDR3 bases are TGCAGTGCAGGGTTCTATGGCTACACCTTC.

This clonotype was counted a single time. This chain joins TRBV12-3 or TRBV12-4 and TRBJ2-1, with a weak D call TRBD2 (7 bases). The CDR3 contains 16 residues. V lost 5 bases to trimming and J lost 4 bases, with 18 bases between them. The CDR3 here is CASSPGIGGPYNEQFF. Written as DNA, the CDR3 is TGTGCCAGCAGTCCCGGGATCGGGGGGCCGTACAATGAGCAGTTCTTC.

The chain carries TRBV19 and TRBJ1-2; TRBD1 is a possible D gene (6 bases). Germline V CDR1 and CDR2: LNHDA, SQIVND (reference sequence). Trimming removed 3 bases at V and 14 bases at J, with 22 bases between. The CDR3 consists of 14 residues. The chain's CDR3 is CASSITAIRQAGTF. CDR3 coding DNA: TGTGCCAGTAGTATTACTGCTATCCGACAGGCTGGGACCTTC.

The CDR3, as DNA: TGCAGCGTGGGACAGGATGGCTACACCTTC. Protein: CSVGQDGYTF. V gene TRBV29-1 combines with J gene TRBJ1-2, with 8 bases that match TRBD1. V dropped 6 bases and J dropped 6; count of bases not matched to a gene: 0. The CDR3 is 10 residues long. CDR1 and CDR2 from the germline V gene are SQVTM and ANQGSEA.

This clonotype was recorded a few times. This chain connects TRBV7-8 to TRBJ1-5; 10 nucleotides agree with TRBD1. The length of the CDR3 is 17 residues. Germline V gene lookup returns CDR1 SGHVS and CDR2 FQNEAQ. V was clipped by 0 bases and J by 2 bases; unmatched bases: 4. The CDR3 sequence is CASSLARTGGGNQPQHF. The CDR3 nucleotides read TGTGCCAGCAGCTTAGCTAGGACAGGGGGGGGCAATCAGCCCCAGCATTTT.

This chain connects TRBV9 to TRBJ1-2; 7 bases agree with TRBD1. Trimming took 4 bases from V and 12 from J; bases not matched to a gene: 12. Looked up from germline, CDR1 is SGDLS and CDR2 is YYNGEE. The CDR3 has 13 amino acids. CDR3 in DNA: TGTGCCAGCAGCCAAGCGTCAACAGGGGTGGACACCTTC. Its protein is CASSQASTGVDTF.

This chain uses TRBV20-1 with TRBJ1-5; possible D gene TRBD1, 5 bases. This CDR3 is built from 15 residues. V was pared by 4 bases and J by 7 bases, with 20 bases between. CDR1 is DFQATT, CDR2 SNEGSKA, per germline (reference sequence). The CDR3 is CSAIPGMYGAQPQHF. The CDR3 DNA is TGCAGTGCTATCCCCGGCATGTATGGGGCCCAGCCCCAGCATTTT.

This clonotype was detected ten times or more. The chain has TRBV29-1 and TRBJ2-2; D is unresolved. CDR3 size: 13 residues. V was pared by 3 bases and J by 0 bases, with 5 bases between. Germline CDR1 is SQVTM and CDR2 is ANQGSEA. The CDR3 coding sequence is TGCAGCGTTGATCAGTCGAACACCGGGGAGCTGTTTTTT. Protein: CSVDQSNTGELFF.